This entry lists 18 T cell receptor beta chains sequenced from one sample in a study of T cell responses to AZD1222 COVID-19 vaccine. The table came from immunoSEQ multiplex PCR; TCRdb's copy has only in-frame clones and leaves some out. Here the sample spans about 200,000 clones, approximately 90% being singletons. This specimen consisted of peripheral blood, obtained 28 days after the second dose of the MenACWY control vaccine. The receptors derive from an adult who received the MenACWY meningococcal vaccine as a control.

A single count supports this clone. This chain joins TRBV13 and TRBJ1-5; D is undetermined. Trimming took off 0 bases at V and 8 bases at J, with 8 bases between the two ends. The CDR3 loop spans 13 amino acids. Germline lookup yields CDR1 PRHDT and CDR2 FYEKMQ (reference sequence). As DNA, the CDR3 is TGTGCCAGCAGCTTAGGCCTGCGGAAGCCCCAGCATTTT. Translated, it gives CASSLGLRKPQHF.

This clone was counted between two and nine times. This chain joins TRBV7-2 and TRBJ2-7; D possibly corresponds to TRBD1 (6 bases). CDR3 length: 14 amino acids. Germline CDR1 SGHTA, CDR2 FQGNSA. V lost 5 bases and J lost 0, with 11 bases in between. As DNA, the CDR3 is TGTGCCAGCAGCATACCACAGGGCTCCTACGAGCAGTACTTC. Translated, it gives CASSIPQGSYEQYF.

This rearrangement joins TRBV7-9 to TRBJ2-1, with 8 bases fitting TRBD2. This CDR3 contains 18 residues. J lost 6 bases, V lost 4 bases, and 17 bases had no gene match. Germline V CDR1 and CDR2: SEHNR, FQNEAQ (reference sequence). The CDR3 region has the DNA TGTGCCAGCAGCTCATATAAGGGGGGAGCGGGAGAGTCCAATGAGCAGTTCTTC. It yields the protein CASSSYKGGAGESNEQFF.

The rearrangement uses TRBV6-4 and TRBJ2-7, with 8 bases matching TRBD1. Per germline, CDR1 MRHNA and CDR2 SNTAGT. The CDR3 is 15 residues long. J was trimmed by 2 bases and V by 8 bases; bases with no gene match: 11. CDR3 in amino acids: CASAWDRQTPYEQYF. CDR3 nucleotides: TGTGCCAGCGCATGGGACAGGCAGACCCCCTACGAGCAGTACTTC.

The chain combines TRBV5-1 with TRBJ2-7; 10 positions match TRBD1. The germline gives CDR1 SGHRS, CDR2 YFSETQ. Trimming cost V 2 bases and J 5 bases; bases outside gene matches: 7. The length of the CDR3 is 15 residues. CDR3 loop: CASSFLTGGADEQYF. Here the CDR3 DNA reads TGCGCCAGCAGCTTTCTGACAGGGGGCGCCGACGAGCAGTACTTC.

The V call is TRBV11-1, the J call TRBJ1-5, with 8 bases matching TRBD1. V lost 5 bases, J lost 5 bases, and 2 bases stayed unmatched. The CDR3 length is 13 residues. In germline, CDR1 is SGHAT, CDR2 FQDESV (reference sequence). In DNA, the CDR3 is TGTGCCAGCAGCGAACAGGGGGATCAGCCCCAGCATTTT. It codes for CASSEQGDQPQHF.

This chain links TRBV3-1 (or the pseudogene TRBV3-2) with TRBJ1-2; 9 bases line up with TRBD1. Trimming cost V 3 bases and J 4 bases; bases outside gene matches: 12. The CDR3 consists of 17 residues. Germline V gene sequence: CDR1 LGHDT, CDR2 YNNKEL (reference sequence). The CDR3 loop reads CASSHYRGRDLAYGYTF. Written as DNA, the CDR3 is TGTGCCAGCAGCCACTACAGGGGGCGGGATCTCGCCTATGGCTACACCTTC.

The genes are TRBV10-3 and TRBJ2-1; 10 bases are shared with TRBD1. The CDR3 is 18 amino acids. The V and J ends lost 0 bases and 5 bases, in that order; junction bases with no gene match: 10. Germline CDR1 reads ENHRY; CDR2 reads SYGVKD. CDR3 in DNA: TGTGCCATCAGTGAGTCCCCCCAGACAGGGGGCGCAAACAATGAGCAGTTCTTC. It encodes CAISESPQTGGANNEQFF.

The CDR3 sequence is CASSVRTQNTGELFF. In DNA, the CDR3 is TGTGCCAGCAGCGTGCGGACACAGAACACCGGGGAGCTGTTTTTT. The rearrangement uses TRBV9 and TRBJ2-2, with D possibly being TRBD1 (5 bases). CDR3 length: 15 residues. Germline assignment: CDR1 SGDLS and CDR2 YYNGEE. The V and J ends lost 2 bases and 1 base respectively, with 9 bases between them.

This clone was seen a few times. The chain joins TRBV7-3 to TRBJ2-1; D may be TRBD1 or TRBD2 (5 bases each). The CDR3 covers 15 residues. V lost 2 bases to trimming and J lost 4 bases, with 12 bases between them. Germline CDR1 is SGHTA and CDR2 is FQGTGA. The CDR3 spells CASSLGPGRYNEQFF. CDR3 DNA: TGTGCCAGCAGCTTAGGACCGGGACGATACAATGAGCAGTTCTTC.

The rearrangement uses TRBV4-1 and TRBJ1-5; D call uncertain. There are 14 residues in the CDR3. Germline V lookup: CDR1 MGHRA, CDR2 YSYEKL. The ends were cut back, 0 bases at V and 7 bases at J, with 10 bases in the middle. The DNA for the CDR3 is TGCGCCAGCAGCCAAGATGGTACAGTACAGCCCCAGCATTTT. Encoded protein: CASSQDGTVQPQHF.

CDR3 amino acids: CASSGGSGYEQYF. CDR3 nucleotide sequence: TGTGCCAGTAGTGGCGGGAGTGGTTACGAGCAGTACTTC. The rearrangement uses TRBV19 and TRBJ2-7; 7 nucleotides line up with TRBD2. The germline V gene has CDR1 LNHDA and CDR2 SQIVND (reference sequence). Trimming at V came to 5 bases and at J to 4 bases, leaving 5 bases not matched to a gene. This CDR3 is 13 amino acids long.

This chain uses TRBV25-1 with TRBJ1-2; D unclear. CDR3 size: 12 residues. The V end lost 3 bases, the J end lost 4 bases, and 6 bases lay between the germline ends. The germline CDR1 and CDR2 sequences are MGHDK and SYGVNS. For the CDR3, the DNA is TGTGCCAGCAGTGATATGTTCTATGGCTACACCTTC. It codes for CASSDMFYGYTF.

CDR3 coding DNA: TGTGCCAGCAGCCAAGTCAGGAGCACCGGGGAGCTGTTTTTT. Translation gives CASSQVRSTGELFF. The chain joins TRBV3-1 (or the pseudogene TRBV3-2) to TRBJ2-2; no firm D call. CDR3 size: 14 residues. Germline lookup yields CDR1 LGHDT and CDR2 YNNKEL (reference sequence). V lost 1 base to trimming and J lost 4 bases, with 7 bases between them.

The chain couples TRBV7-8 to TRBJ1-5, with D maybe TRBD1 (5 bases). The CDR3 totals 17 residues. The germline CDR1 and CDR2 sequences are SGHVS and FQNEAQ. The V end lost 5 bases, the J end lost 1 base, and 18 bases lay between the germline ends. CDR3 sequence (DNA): TGTGCCAGCAGCCCGGGGGTTGGGGGACCGAGCAATCAGCCCCAGCATTTT. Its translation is CASSPGVGGPSNQPQHF.

The CDR3 coding sequence is TGTGCCAGCAGCGTAGTGGGGGCCAATCCCACAGATACGCAGTATTTT. Protein: CASSVVGANPTDTQYF. The J gene is TRBJ2-3, the V gene TRBV9; tentatively, D is TRBD1 (6 bases). Trimming removed 0 bases at V and 2 bases at J, with 13 bases between. The germline CDR1 and CDR2 sequences are SGDLS and YYNGEE. The CDR3 covers 16 residues.

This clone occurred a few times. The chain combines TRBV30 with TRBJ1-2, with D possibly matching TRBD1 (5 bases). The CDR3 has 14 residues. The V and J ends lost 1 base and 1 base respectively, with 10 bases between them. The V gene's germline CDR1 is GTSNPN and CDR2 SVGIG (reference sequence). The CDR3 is CAWSGDGFNYGYTF. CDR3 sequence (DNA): TGTGCCTGGAGTGGGGACGGTTTTAACTATGGCTACACCTTC. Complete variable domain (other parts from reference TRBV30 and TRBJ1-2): SQTIHQWPATLVQPVGSPLSLECTVEGTSNPNLYWYRQAAGRGLQLLFYSVGIGQISSEVPQNLSASRPQDRQFILSSKKLLLSDSGFYLCAWSGDGFNYGYTFGSGTRLTVV.

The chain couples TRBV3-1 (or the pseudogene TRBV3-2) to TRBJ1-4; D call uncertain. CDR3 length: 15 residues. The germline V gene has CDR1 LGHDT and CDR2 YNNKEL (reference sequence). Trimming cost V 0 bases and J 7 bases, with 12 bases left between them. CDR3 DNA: TGTGCCAGCAGCCAAGATGAGAGCCGGGGTGAAAAACTGTTTTTT. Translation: CASSQDESRGEKLFF.